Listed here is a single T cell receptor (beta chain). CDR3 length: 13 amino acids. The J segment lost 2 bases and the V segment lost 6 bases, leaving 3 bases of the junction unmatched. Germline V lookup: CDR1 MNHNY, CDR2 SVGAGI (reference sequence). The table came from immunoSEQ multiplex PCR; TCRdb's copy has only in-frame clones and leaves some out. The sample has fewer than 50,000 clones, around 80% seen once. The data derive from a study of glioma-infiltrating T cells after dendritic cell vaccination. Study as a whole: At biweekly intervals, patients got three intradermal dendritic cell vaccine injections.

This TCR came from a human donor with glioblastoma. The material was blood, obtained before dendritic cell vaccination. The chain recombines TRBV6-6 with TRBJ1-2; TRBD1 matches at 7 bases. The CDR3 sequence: CASRTDRNYGYTF. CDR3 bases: TGTGCCAGCAGAACGGACAGGAACTATGGCTACACCTTC.